This T cell receptor beta chain comes out of a study of siplizumab effects on memory and regulatory T cells. Trimming took 4 bases from V and 1 from J; bases not matched to a gene: 7. Germline V CDR1 and CDR2: SGHRS, YFSETQ. The CDR3 length is 15 residues. Study-wide findings and caveats: Treg-derived clones made up an average of about 73% of mappable alloreactive CD4+ clones with siplizumab and roughly 29% in controls.

To note about this clone: The antigen is undetermined.

Profiling relied on immunoSEQ multiplex PCR, and the TCRdb table lists in-frame clones only, not all of them. The sample carries around 97,000 clones, around 94% recorded once. The sequence came from a human donor in good health. The source material was non-Treg CD4+ T cells sorted from blood. The V call is TRBV5-1, the J call TRBJ1-1; 7 bases line up with TRBD1. This CDR3 reads CASSDEGAANTEAFF. The DNA of the CDR3 is TGCGCCAGCAGCGACGAGGGGGCGGCGAACACTGAAGCTTTCTTT. The entire variable domain, with the rest obtained from reference TRBV5-1 and TRBJ1-1, is as follows: KAGVTQTPRYLIKTRGQQVTLSCSPISGHRSVSWYQQTPGQGLQFLFEYFSETQRNKGNFPGRFSGRQFSNSRSEMNVSTLELGDSALYLCASSDEGAANTEAFFGQGTRLTVV.